This T cell receptor (beta chain) was observed in a study of cytomegalovirus exposure and HLA in healthy donors (dated by TCRdb to about 2017). For the wider study: In an earlier analysis of approximately 640 of the donors, 276 Gb of sequence data and 100 million or so unique TCR beta sequences from approximately 180 million T cells were reported. An early release covering roughly 600 HLA-typed donors comprised about 300 gigabases of sequencing data and 85 million or so unique TCR sequences. Of the roughly 410 genotyped donors, 65% to 90% were placed in the genetic ancestry cluster associated with self-reported Caucasian donors. The aim of the study was to test whether cataloging public T cell receptors could identify signatures of past pathogen exposure. The T cell repertoires of 666 subjects were profiled by immunosequencing and related to cytomegalovirus serostatus. Along with the roughly 610-subject first cohort, a separate validation cohort of over 90 different subjects was used. To predict cytomegalovirus infection status, the study combined high-throughput TCR immunosequencing, statistical association of individual TCRs with disease status, and machine learning. A later analysis re-examined previously published TCR beta repertoires from 500 to 700 donors and added high-resolution HLA genotyping to investigate patterns of TCR occurrence. Rather than drawing on any new phenotypic data, the later analysis identified candidate immune exposures from TCR beta sequences and the way those sequences occurred across donors. In an earlier analysis of over 550 of the donors, high-throughput TCR beta sequencing was used to judge whether each TCR beta V gene segment behaved as functional or pseudogenic. Alongside the repertoire data, information on donor age, sex, ethnicity and CMV serostatus was compiled. A later genetic analysis took genome-wide SNP genotypes for about 60% of the roughly 670 donors and used that subset as a discovery cohort. Every discovery cohort repertoire had been produced on one sequencing platform. HLA typing included class I and class II loci at four-digit resolution. Typing coverage differed by locus: A, B, C, DRB1 and DQB1 were typed in roughly 620-640 donors, DQA1 in 500 to 550, DPA1 in around 600, and DPB1 in around 440. Because of strong linkage in the cohort, roughly five DR-DQ haplotypes were treated as single units for association and clustering. Among 350 to 400 genotyped donors of the cohort, an average of around 240,000 unique TCR beta nucleotide sequences were sequenced per donor, roughly 20% of them non-productive. Summary of the overall study and its limitations: For the cohort, immune exposure information was limited to CMV serostatus. In a later genetic analysis, a missense DCLRE1C variant was associated with V-gene and J-gene trimming of TCR beta chains, and the association was replicated in an independent cohort. Assigning TCR associations to individual alleles was difficult when HLA alleles, especially DR and DQ, strongly co-occurred. Only TCR beta chains were sequenced in this cohort, and the absence of alpha or paired-chain data limited detectable features. Across donors, most TCR sequences were observed very rarely, whereas some public TCRs were present in many individuals. The authors suggested that the approach could potentially be generalized to other disease states and immunological phenotypes. Some IMGT-functional V segments, including TRBV6-2 and TRBV6-3, could not be distinguished by the 87-base-pair reads and were therefore excluded. According to a later genetic analysis, donors in an Asian-associated ancestry cluster had fewer N-insertions in productive TCRs than the roughly 670-donor mean. In the study, some 180 TCR beta chains were listed as associated with cytomegalovirus. A cluster of highly shared sequence variants was judged likely to be a technical artifact of the sequencing pipeline. Presence/absence analyses assumed roughly uniform sequencing depth across donors, an assumption that may not hold. A later analysis found that HLA-associated TCR beta chains were more clonally expanded and had lower generation probabilities than equally common non-associated chains. According to a later analysis, parvovirus B19, influenza, CMV and Epstein-Barr virus appeared linked to several top co-occurrence clusters. In a later analysis, 16,951 TCR beta sequences were associated with specific HLA alleles at a false discovery rate of 0.05. HLA typing was unavailable for some donors at each locus, so association tests used only the typed subset. In an earlier analysis of about 600 of the donors, most TCR beta V segments appeared in productive rearrangements about 87% or about 30% of the time, broadly matching IMGT annotations. In both the original and validation cohorts, the classifier was reported to diagnose cytomegalovirus status with high specificity and sensitivity. A later analysis found that most CMV-associated TCR beta chains appeared HLA-restricted, with HLA associations seemingly driven largely by CMV exposure. A further reported finding was that TCR beta sequences accurately predicted the HLA-A and HLA-B alleles for most subjects in the first cohort. Correlated functional status among segregating V segments might be attributable to linkage disequilibrium, but an unknown experimental factor could not be ruled out. A later analysis found that TCR association rates varied across HLA loci, with DRB1 alleles showing the most associated TCRs and HLA-C alleles the fewest. Because counts were too low, roughly 18 rarely observed V segments, including chromosome 9 orphons, were left out of the earlier analysis of approximately 500 of the donors. In vitro tests confirmed that a few of the cytomegalovirus-associated TCR beta chains recognize cytomegalovirus antigens.

The sample holds one count of this clone. Its antigen has not been determined. No clone much larger than this one lies a single base away; base qualities are absent. Library construction relied on the immunoSEQ multiplex PCR assay. For the multiplex PCR, a mixture combining 60 forward primers for TCR Vbeta segments and 13 reverse primers for TCR Jbeta segments was used. Amplification of the CDR3 region of rearranged TCR beta genes was performed with a multiplex PCR assay on genomic DNA. The Illumina HiSeq System was used to sequence the amplified TCR beta libraries as 87-base-pair reads. Turning to the authors' computational methods: A later analysis tallied some 79 million unique TCR beta chains across the 700 or so repertoires, and approximately 11 million of those chains were shared by two or more donors. Raw reads were error-corrected and collapsed into unique sequences with a nearest-neighbor algorithm that merged closely related sequences to remove PCR and sequencing errors. CDR3 sequences were aligned to IMGT reference sequences to assign V, D and J gene segments. For a sequence to be retained, a match of at least six nucleotides to both a V gene segment and a J gene segment was required. Rearrangements were classified as productive when the CDR3 lacked stop codons and remained in frame with V and J, and all other rearrangements were classified as non-productive. CDR3 was defined according to IMGT convention as the region running from the second conserved V-encoded cysteine to the conserved J-encoded phenylalanine. Sequences without an unambiguous match to a single V gene segment were excluded from the earlier analysis of several hundred of the donors. An earlier analysis of over 450 of the donors classified V segments as functional when productive rearrangements were above 56.7% and as segregating when the standard deviation between donors was above 5%. A statistical classification framework was developed to diagnose cytomegalovirus status using the catalog of TCR beta chain sequences. V and J gene assignment, in a later analysis, came from comparing TCR nucleotide sequences with IMGT/GENE-DB human TR gene sequences. In a later analysis, CDR3 sequences and most-parsimonious VDJ recombination scenarios were assigned using the TCRdist pipeline. In a later analysis, each TCR beta chain was defined by its CDR3 amino acid sequence together with its V-gene family, and reads without a unique V-gene family were excluded. A later analysis removed nearly 600 highly shared, low-generation-probability nucleotide sequences to deal with suspected cross-contamination and a sequencing artifact. For each public chain, a later analysis derived a clonal expansion index from normalized ranks of inferred template counts within each repertoire. A later analysis computed generation probabilities with a VDJ recombination model fitted to out-of-frame rearrangements, and checked the results against IGoR. Hypergeometric tests were used in a later analysis to score TCR-TCR, TCR-HLA and TCR-CMV co-occurrence, with a repertoire-size bias correction applied to the TCR pairs. A later analysis estimated false discovery rates by permuting HLA or CMV assignments 20 times. In a later analysis, co-occurring TCRs were grouped using DBSCAN, with TCRdist sequence similarity added in when clustering inside HLA-allele-positive subsets. Repertoires with fewer than 30,000 or more than 120,000 public chains were left out of co-occurrence clustering, as were about 5 repertoires with anomalous nucleotide sharing. The table comes from immuneACCESS by way of TCRdb, which keeps in-frame sequences with V and J called. Part of the clones is missing from these tables; in studies checked, under half for an unresolved V gene and the rest for unknown reasons. V and J calls and clone size are copied from that table; D and trimming were computed from the DNA. The sample has about 110,000 clones on record, around 80% of them singletons. Of the sample, about 3% is held by the ten largest clones.

The cohort comprised some 730 healthy bone marrow donors. Cohort members were all nominally healthy when sampled, although unrecorded immune exposures were likely present. The donor tested CMV seropositive, placing the donor among the approximately 290 seropositive members of the cohort. A peripheral blood sample was provided by each donor, and peripheral blood mononuclear cells were used for TCR beta sequencing. Genomic DNA was extracted from the blood cell samples with the Qiagen DNeasy Blood Extraction Kit. Germline trimming: 5 bases from V, 6 bases from J; junction bases outside gene matches: 10. CDR1 and CDR2 are drawn from the germline V gene (reference sequence): LNHDA, SQIVND. Reading from cysteine to phenylalanine, the CDR3 counts 16 amino acids. Only CDR3 DNA remains: 48 bases, in frame from the first base.

The chain links TRBV19 with TRBJ2-1, with 10 bases in between that match TRBD2. Input material: PBMCs. The TCR originated in a woman aged 18-29 years in good health and CMV-seropositive. The CDR3 protein: CASSLDSGLAINEQFF. The nucleotides read TGTGCCAGTAGTCTCGATTCGGGACTAGCGATCAATGAGCAGTTCTTC.